This record looks at one TCR beta chain sequence and its context. This CDR3 is 14 amino acids long. CDR1 is KGHSH and CDR2 is LQKENI in the germline V gene. The J segment lost 3 bases and the V segment lost 4 bases, leaving 4 bases of the junction unmatched. This sample stems from a study of blood T cell repertoires in COVID-19. Study-wide background: PBMCs, B-cell-depleted T cells, or T cells provided the cDNA or gDNA that made up the material.

Per the authors' pipeline: Amplification from reference gene primers served as the basis for estimated nucleated cell counts. This table comes from immunoSEQ multiplex PCR, and its TCRdb copy is limited to in-frame clones, with some not included. V, J and clone size were drawn from that table, and D and trimming were deduced from the DNA. This repertoire shows roughly 69,000 clones, around 91% found once; its top ten account for about 5%. This sequence originates from a man between 45 and 60 years old with acute or convalescent COVID-19. Sequenced sample: peripheral blood. The V call is TRBV18, the J call TRBJ2-7; TRBD2 aligns across 9 bases. This CDR3 is CASSLSGSSYEQYF. The CDR3 nucleotides read TGTGCCAGCTCACTTAGCGGGAGTAGCTACGAGCAGTACTTC.